This TCR beta chain was retrieved from a study of blood T cell repertoires in COVID-19. This CDR3 has 15 residues. V was clipped by 1 base and J by 4 bases, with 11 bases between them. Per germline, CDR1 SGHVS and CDR2 FQNEAQ. Profiling relied on immunoSEQ multiplex PCR, and the TCRdb table lists in-frame clones only, not all of them. The sample carries about 75,000 clones, about nine tenths recorded once. The V gene is TRBV7-8, the J gene TRBJ1-5, with no clear D. The origin of this receptor is a woman in her 70s with acute or convalescent COVID-19. The source material was peripheral blood. The CDR3 sequence: CASSLEWALNQPQHF. In DNA form, the CDR3 reads TGTGCCAGCAGCTTAGAATGGGCCCTAAATCAGCCCCAGCATTTT.